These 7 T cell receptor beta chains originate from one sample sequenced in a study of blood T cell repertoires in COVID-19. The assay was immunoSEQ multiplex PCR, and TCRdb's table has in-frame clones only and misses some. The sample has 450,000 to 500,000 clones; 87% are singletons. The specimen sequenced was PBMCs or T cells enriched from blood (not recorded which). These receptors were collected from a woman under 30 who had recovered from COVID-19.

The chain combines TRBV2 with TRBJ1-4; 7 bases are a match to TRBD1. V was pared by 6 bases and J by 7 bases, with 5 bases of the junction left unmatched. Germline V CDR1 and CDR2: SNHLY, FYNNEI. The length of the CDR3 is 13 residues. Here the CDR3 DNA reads TGTGCCAGCAGGGCCGGGACAGTTGAAAAACTGTTTTTT. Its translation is CASRAGTVEKLFF.

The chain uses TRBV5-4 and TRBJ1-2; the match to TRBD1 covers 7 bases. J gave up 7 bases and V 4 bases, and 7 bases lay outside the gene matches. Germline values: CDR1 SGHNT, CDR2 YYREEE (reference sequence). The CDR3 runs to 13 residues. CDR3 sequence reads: CASSVDRQFGYTF. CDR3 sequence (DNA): TGTGCCAGCAGCGTGGACAGGCAATTTGGCTACACCTTC.

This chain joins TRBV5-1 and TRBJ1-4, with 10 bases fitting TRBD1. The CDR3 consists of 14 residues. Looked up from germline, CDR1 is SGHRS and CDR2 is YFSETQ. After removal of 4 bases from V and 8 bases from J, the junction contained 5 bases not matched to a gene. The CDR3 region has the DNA TGCGCCAGCAGCGGGACAGGGGAAGGAGAAAAACTGTTTTTT. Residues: CASSGTGEGEKLFF.

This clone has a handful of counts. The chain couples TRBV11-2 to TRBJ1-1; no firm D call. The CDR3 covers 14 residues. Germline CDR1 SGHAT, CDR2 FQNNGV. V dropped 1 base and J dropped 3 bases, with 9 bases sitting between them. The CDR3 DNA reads TGTGCCAGCAGCTTAGTGGCAGACTACACTGAAGCTTTCTTT. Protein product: CASSLVADYTEAFF.

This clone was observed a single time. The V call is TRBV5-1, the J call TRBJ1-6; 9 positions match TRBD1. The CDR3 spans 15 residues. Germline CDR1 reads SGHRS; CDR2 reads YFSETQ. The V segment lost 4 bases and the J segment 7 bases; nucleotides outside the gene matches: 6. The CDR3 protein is CASSLLGTGNSPLHF. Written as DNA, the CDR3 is TGCGCCAGCAGCCTTCTTGGGACAGGGAATTCACCCCTCCACTTT.

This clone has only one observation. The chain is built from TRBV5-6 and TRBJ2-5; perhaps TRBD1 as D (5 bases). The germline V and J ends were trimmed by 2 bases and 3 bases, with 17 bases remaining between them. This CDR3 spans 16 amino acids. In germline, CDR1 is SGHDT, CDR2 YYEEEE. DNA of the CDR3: TGTGCCAGCAGCTTCCTTGTGTGGGGCCGGGAAGAGACCCAGTACTTC. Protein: CASSFLVWGREETQYF.

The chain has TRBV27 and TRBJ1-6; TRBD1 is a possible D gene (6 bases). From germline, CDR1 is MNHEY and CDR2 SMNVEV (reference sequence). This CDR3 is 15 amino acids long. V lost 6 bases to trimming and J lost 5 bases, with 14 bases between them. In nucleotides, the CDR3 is TGTGCCAGCAGACACGGACAGAGTCATAATTCACCCCTCCACTTT. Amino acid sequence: CASRHGQSHNSPLHF.